This T cell receptor (beta chain) was obtained from a study of CD8 T cells in ankylosing spondylitis listed by TCRdb under 2017. Some background on the complete study: To find TCR variants linked to disease, the study profiled T cell receptor beta repertoires in ankylosing spondylitis patients and healthy donors. The full study cohort was made up of roughly 25 ankylosing spondylitis patients and 108 healthy donors. Peripheral blood was sampled, and synovial fluid was also collected from ankylosing spondylitis patients.

The full study reports these points: Some motif variants were previously reported in synovial fluid and blood of reactive arthritis patients, suggesting common disease-initiation mechanisms. The disease-linked clones were reported to be significantly enriched in matched synovial fluid samples from ankylosing spondylitis patients. A CD8+ phenotype was shown by the disease-linked clones, which were found at relatively low frequencies in peripheral blood. Blood from ankylosing spondylitis patients appeared to be characterized by a TCR beta motif composed of eight highly homologous amino acid variants.

The reads were generated on an Illumina HiSeq 2500. Quantitative 5'-RACE with molecular barcodes was used to prepare TCR beta libraries. The source study handled its data this way. A new computational method based on a probabilistic model of VDJ rearrangement was used to identify disease-linked TCR variants. The public reads were run again by TCRdb, first through fastp at Q25 and then through MiXCR, and only productive beta chains were kept. Rows are combined by CDR3 protein, so each entry shows the most common genes and DNA. The V and J calls come from TCRdb's annotation, not from the publication. Within this sample are about 240,000 distinct CDR3 sequences, with roughly a quarter of them counted one time only. The ten top clones hold 0.61% of the sample. As encoded in the germline V gene, CDR1 is SNHLY while CDR2 is FYNNEI. At the junction V is shortened by 6 bases and J by 0 bases, with 8 bases in between. The CDR3 goes from the cysteine to the phenylalanine over 14 residues. Of the read, only the CDR3 DNA is kept; its 42 bases are in frame from base 1.

Concerning this clonotype itself: No antigen is known for it. Base qualities are missing; no much larger clone stands one base away.

Material for sequencing was blood, either unsorted or a sorted T cell fraction (not recorded which). The V and J segments used are TRBV2 and TRBJ1-4, with an unclear D gene assignment. This TCR derives from a male donor with ankylosing spondylitis or in good health (not recorded which). The CDR3 here reads CASRKLTTNEKLFF. The nucleotide sequence reads TGTGCCAGCAGGAAGCTGACAACTAATGAAAAACTGTTTTTT. The reference TRBV2 and TRBJ1-4 proteins fill in what lies around the CDR3, so the full variable domain reads EPEVTQTPSHQVTQMGQEVILRCVPISNHLYFYWYRQILGQKVEFLVSFYNNEISEKSEIFDDQFSVERPDGSNFTLKIRSTKLEDSAMYFCASRKLTTNEKLFFGSGTQLSVL.